This TCR beta chain derives from a study of blood T cells in healthy people across ages. This CDR3 is built from 15 residues. Trimming at V came to 6 bases and at J to 2 bases, leaving 7 bases not matched to a gene. Using a J-beta primer mix together with a sample-barcoded 5' primer, a second PCR was run for roughly 7 to 12 cycles. Each CDR3 protein is one row after TCRdb ran MiXCR on the 5' RACE reads. The data contain some 760,000 distinct CDR3 sequences, more than 20% of them singletons. This same sample was also taken into another study, of T cells of mothers and their children. That publication notes: About 3 million TCR beta reads per child versus over 8 million per mother.

The rearrangement joins TRBV12-3 or TRBV12-4 to TRBJ2-1; TRBD2 matches 7 bases. The clonotype originates from a boy between 10 and 17 years old in good health. Sequencing was performed on blood. The DNA of the CDR3 is TGTGCCAGCAGCGAGAGACTAGCCCCCTACAATGAGCAGTTCTTC. Protein: CASSERLAPYNEQFF.